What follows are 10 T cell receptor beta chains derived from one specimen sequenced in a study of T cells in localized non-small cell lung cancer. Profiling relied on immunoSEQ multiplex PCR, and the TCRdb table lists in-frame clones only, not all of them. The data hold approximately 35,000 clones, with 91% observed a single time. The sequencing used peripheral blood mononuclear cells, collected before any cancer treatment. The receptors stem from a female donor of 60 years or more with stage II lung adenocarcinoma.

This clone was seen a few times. CDR3 loop: CASSPQGAGAFF. The DNA of the CDR3 is TGTGCCAGCAGCCCGCAGGGGGCAGGAGCTTTCTTT. V is TRBV11-2 and J is TRBJ1-1; 8 bases align to TRBD1. CDR1 is SGHAT and CDR2 is FQNNGV in the germline V gene. With 5 bases clipped from V and 10 bases from J, the junction kept 6 bases outside the gene matches. The CDR3 consists of 12 residues.

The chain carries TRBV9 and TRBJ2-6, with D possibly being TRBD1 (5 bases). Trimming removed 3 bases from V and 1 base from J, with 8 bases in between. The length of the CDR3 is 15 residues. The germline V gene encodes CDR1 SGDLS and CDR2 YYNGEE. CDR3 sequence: CASSADRSGANVLTF. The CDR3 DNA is TGTGCCAGCAGCGCTGACAGATCTGGGGCCAACGTCCTGACTTTC.

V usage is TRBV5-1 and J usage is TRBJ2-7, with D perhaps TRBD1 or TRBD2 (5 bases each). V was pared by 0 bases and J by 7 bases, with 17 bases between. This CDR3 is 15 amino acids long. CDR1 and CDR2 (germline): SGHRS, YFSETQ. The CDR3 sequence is CASSLAGTALEEQYF. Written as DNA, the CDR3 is TGCGCCAGCAGCTTGGCGGGGACGGCTTTAGAGGAGCAGTACTTC.

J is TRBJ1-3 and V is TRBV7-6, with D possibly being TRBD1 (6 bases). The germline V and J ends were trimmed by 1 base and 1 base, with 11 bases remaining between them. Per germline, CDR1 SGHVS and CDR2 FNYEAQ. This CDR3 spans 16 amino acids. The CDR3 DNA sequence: TGTGCCAGCAGCTTAGGGACAGTCGGGTCTGGAAACACCATATATTTT. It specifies CASSLGTVGSGNTIYF.

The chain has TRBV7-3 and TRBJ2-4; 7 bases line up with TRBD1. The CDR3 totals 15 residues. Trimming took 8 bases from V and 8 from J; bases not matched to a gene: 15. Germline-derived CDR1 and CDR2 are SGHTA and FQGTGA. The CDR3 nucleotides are TGTGCCAGCGCCTCAGGGACAGATGGTGCGGACATTCAGTACTTC. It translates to CASASGTDGADIQYF. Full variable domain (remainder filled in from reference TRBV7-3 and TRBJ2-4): GAGVSQTPSNKVTEKGKYVELRCDPISGHTALYWYRQSLGQGPEFLIYFQGTGAADDSGLPNDRFFAVRPEGSVSTLKIQRTERGDSAVYLCASASGTDGADIQYFGAGTRLSVL.

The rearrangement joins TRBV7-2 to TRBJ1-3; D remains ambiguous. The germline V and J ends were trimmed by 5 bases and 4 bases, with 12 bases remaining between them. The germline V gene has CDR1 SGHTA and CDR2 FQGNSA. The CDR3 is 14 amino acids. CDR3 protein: CASSVPGPGNTIYF. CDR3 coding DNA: TGTGCCAGCAGCGTCCCGGGCCCGGGAAACACCATATATTTT.

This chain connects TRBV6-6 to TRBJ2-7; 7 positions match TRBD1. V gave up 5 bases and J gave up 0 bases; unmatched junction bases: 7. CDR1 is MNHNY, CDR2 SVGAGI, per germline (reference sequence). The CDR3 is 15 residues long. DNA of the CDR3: TGTGCCAGCAGTCCCGTACAGGGGCACTCCTACGAGCAGTACTTC. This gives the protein CASSPVQGHSYEQYF.

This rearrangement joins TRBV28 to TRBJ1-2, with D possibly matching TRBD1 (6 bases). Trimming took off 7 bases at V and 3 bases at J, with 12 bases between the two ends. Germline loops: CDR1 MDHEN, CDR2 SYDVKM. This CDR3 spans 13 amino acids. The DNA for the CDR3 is TGTGCCAGCAAGGGGACACAGTACTATGGCTACACCTTC. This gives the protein CASKGTQYYGYTF.

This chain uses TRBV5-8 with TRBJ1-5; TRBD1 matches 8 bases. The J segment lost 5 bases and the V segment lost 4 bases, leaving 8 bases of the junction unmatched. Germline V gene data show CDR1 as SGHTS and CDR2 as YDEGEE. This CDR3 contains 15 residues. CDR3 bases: TGTGCCAGCAGCCCCGGGACAGGAAGGGATCAGCCCCAGCATTTT. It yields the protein CASSPGTGRDQPQHF.

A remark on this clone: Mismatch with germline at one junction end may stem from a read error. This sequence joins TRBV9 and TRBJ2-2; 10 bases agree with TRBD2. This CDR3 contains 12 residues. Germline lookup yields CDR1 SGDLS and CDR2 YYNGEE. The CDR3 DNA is TGCGCCAGCAGCGGGGGGGCCGGGGAGCTGTTTTTT. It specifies CASSGGAGELFF.